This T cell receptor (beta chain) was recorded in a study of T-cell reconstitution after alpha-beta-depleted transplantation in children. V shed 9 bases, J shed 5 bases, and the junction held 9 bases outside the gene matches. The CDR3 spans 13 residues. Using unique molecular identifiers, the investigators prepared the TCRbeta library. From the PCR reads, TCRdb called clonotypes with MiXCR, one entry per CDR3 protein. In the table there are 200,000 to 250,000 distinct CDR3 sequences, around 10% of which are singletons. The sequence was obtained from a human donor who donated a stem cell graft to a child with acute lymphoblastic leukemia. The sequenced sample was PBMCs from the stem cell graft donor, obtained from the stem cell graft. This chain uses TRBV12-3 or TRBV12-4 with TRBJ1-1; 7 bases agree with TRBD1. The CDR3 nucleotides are TGTGCCAGGGGGGACGAGGGGGCGACTGAAGCTTTCTTT. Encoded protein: CARGDEGATEAFF.